The present TCR beta chain was sequenced within a study of cytomegalovirus exposure and HLA in healthy donors. Study observations and caveats: What a later analysis showed was that several of the most significant clusters appeared linked to common viral pathogens. Data from an earlier analysis indicated that most TCR beta V segments were productive either about 87% or about 30% of the time. A link between a missense DCLRE1C variant and TCR beta V- and J-gene trimming emerged from a later analysis. Cytomegalovirus-associated status was assigned to 150 or so TCR beta chains.

This CDR3 has 15 amino acids. V lost 3 bases, J lost 2 bases, and 13 bases lay in between. Germline CDR1 KGHSH, CDR2 LQKENI. With respect to this clone: As yet, its antigen is unknown.

The PCR ran on 60 Vbeta and 13 Jbeta primers. Assay used: immunoSEQ multiplex PCR; TCRdb lists only in-frame clones, some missing. The sample holds approximately 290,000 clones, about four fifths seen once. The sequence was collected from a girl aged 2 to 10 in good health and CMV-seronegative. The gene calls are TRBV18 and TRBJ1-1; D not certain. Sample: PBMCs. CDR3 amino acids: CASSPQDSPNTEAFF. DNA for the CDR3: TGTGCCAGCTCACCTCAAGATAGCCCTAACACTGAAGCTTTCTTT.